The 21 T cell receptor beta chains reported below all come from one sample, sequenced in a study of cytomegalovirus exposure and HLA in healthy donors. Amplification used 60 Vbeta primers and 13 Jbeta primers. TCRdb's table, derived via immunoSEQ multiplex PCR, lists solely in-frame clones and lacks some. Counted here are 110,000 or so clones, 67% occurring once; the ten biggest clones make up roughly 8.3%. The specimen sequenced was PBMCs. The receptors originated from a man between 18 and 29 years old in good health and CMV-seropositive.

A few counts support this clone. This sequence joins TRBV28 and TRBJ1-2; TRBD1 aligns across 9 bases. CDR1 is MDHEN, CDR2 SYDVKM, per germline. The length of the CDR3 is 16 residues. V was clipped by 3 bases and J by 7 bases; unmatched bases: 12. CDR3 nucleotides: TGTGCCAGCAGTTTTTTCCATCTGGGACAGGGTGGTGGCTACACCTTC. Protein sequence: CASSFFHLGQGGGYTF.

The chain joins TRBV2 to TRBJ2-2, with 7 bases aligning to TRBD1. The CDR3 length is 13 residues. J was trimmed by 5 bases and V by 6 bases; bases with no gene match: 3. Germline V gene lookup returns CDR1 SNHLY and CDR2 FYNNEI. In nucleotides, the CDR3 is TGTGCCAGCAGCCCACAGGGGACCGGGGAGCTGTTTTTT. Amino acid sequence: CASSPQGTGELFF.

This clone was observed a handful of times. The J gene is TRBJ2-1, the V gene TRBV6-4; a weak D match, TRBD2 (7 bases). The CDR3 totals 15 residues. V lost 3 bases and J lost 7, with 16 bases in between. Germline CDR1 is MRHNA and CDR2 is SNTAGT. The CDR3 here is CASSESEGGPNEQFF. The CDR3 nucleotides are TGTGCCAGCAGTGAATCCGAGGGGGGGCCTAATGAGCAGTTCTTC.

This clone came up a few times. This rearrangement joins TRBV5-1 to TRBJ2-1; 9 bases are a match to TRBD1. Trimming at V came to 1 base and at J to 9 bases, leaving 11 bases not matched to a gene. This CDR3 is 16 amino acids long. Germline CDR1 is SGHRS and CDR2 is YFSETQ. CDR3 sequence: CASSLTDGTGIIEQFF. Written as DNA, the CDR3 is TGCGCCAGCAGCTTGACCGATGGGACAGGGATAATTGAGCAGTTCTTC.

This clone was seen only once. DNA for the CDR3: TGTGCCAGCAAGTATAGGACTAGCGGACAAGAGACCCAGTACTTC. Translating it yields CASKYRTSGQETQYF. The rearrangement joins TRBV2 to TRBJ2-5, with 10 bases matching TRBD2. The CDR3 runs to 15 residues. In germline, CDR1 is SNHLY, CDR2 FYNNEI. V shed 7 bases, J shed 2 bases, and the junction held 7 bases outside the gene matches.

The genes are TRBV7-2 and TRBJ2-2; D remains ambiguous. The V end lost 2 bases, the J end lost 10 bases, and 20 bases lay between the germline ends. Germline V lookup: CDR1 SGHTA, CDR2 FQGNSA. The CDR3 contains 16 residues. Here the CDR3 DNA reads TGTGCCAGCAGCTTAATCGTCCTTGTCGCCCGCGCGGAGCTGTTTTTT. Its translation: CASSLIVLVARAELFF.

V usage is TRBV18 and J usage is TRBJ1-5, with TRBD1 matching over 8 bases. With 3 bases clipped from V and 5 bases from J, the junction kept 3 bases outside the gene matches. Germline values: CDR1 KGHSH, CDR2 LQKENI. The CDR3 spans 14 residues. The CDR3, as DNA: TGTGCCAGCTCACCCGGGACAGGCCATCAGCCCCAGCATTTT. As protein: CASSPGTGHQPQHF.

This chain uses TRBV11-2 with TRBJ2-3, with 8 bases matching TRBD2. The CDR3 is 17 residues long. Per germline, CDR1 SGHAT and CDR2 FQNNGV. V was pared by 0 bases and J by 3 bases, with 8 bases of the junction left unmatched. Here the CDR3 DNA reads TGTGCCAGCAGCTTAGATCCCGGGGGGGTCGGGACAGATACGCAGTATTTT. Amino acid sequence: CASSLDPGGVGTDTQYF.

The rearrangement joins TRBV28 to TRBJ2-7, with 7 positions matching TRBD1. V dropped 5 bases and J dropped 0; count of bases not matched to a gene: 4. CDR1 is MDHEN and CDR2 is SYDVKM in the germline V gene. The CDR3 extends over 14 amino acids. The chain's CDR3 is CASSEQGNSYEQYF. The CDR3 DNA reads TGTGCCAGCAGTGAACAGGGGAACTCCTACGAGCAGTACTTC.

This sequence joins TRBV6-5 and TRBJ1-1, with D possibly matching TRBD1 (5 bases). The length of the CDR3 is 16 residues. Germline loops: CDR1 MNHEY, CDR2 SVGAGI. V lost 2 bases to trimming and J lost 0 bases, with 13 bases between them. CDR3 region: CASSYSSRGMNTEAFF. The CDR3 DNA follows: TGTGCCAGCAGTTACAGTTCAAGGGGTATGAACACTGAAGCTTTCTTT.

The chain recombines TRBV7-9 with TRBJ1-1; the match to TRBD1 covers 10 bases. Unmatched junction bases numbered 13, after V lost 7 bases and J lost 8 bases. Germline lookup yields CDR1 SEHNR and CDR2 FQNEAQ (reference sequence). CDR3 length: 15 amino acids. In DNA form, the CDR3 reads TGTGCCAGCACACGACAGGGGGCGACCCCGGGGGAAGCTTTCTTT. Residues: CASTRQGATPGEAFF.

This chain links TRBV5-1 with TRBJ2-5, with 16 bases matching TRBD2. J gave up 0 bases and V 0 bases, and 2 bases lay outside the gene matches. CDR3 length: 18 residues. Germline V gene sequence: CDR1 SGHRS, CDR2 YFSETQ. The CDR3 region is CASSLEGLAGGHQETQYF. The CDR3 coding sequence is TGCGCCAGCAGCTTGGAGGGACTAGCGGGGGGGCACCAAGAGACCCAGTACTTC. The full variable domain, with the rest looked up from reference TRBV5-1 and TRBJ2-5, is KAGVTQTPRYLIKTRGQQVTLSCSPISGHRSVSWYQQTPGQGLQFLFEYFSETQRNKGNFPGRFSGRQFSNSRSEMNVSTLELGDSALYLCASSLEGLAGGHQETQYFGPGTRLLVL.

The chain carries TRBV27 and TRBJ1-2; tentatively, D is TRBD1 (5 bases). The ends were cut back, 7 bases at V and 10 bases at J, with 19 bases in the middle. Germline values: CDR1 MNHEY, CDR2 SMNVEV (reference sequence). The CDR3 runs to 13 residues. The CDR3 DNA reads TGTGCCAGCACCGACGGGGGGAGGCGTGACTACACCTTC. Translated, it gives CASTDGGRRDYTF.

The chain uses TRBV6-5 and TRBJ1-6; TRBD1 aligns across 7 bases. Germline lookup yields CDR1 MNHEY and CDR2 SVGAGI. With 6 bases clipped from V and 9 bases from J, the junction kept 11 bases outside the gene matches. The CDR3 has 15 amino acids. In nucleotides, the CDR3 is TGTGCCAGCAGCGCTGCGACAGGGAGAGTTTCACCCCTCCACTTT. As protein: CASSAATGRVSPLHF.

The J gene is TRBJ2-4, the V gene TRBV6-5; 7 nucleotides match TRBD2. The J segment lost 4 bases and the V segment lost 2 bases, leaving 2 bases of the junction unmatched. The CDR3 extends over 14 amino acids. Germline V gives CDR1 MNHEY, CDR2 SVGAGI. The CDR3 DNA is TGTGCCAGCAGTTACGGGGGGGGTAAAAACATTCAGTACTTC. This translates into CASSYGGGKNIQYF.

The chain is built from TRBV28 and TRBJ2-7; 7 bases agree with TRBD1. Germline values: CDR1 MDHEN, CDR2 SYDVKM. Germline trimming cut 6 bases from V and 4 bases from J; bases unmatched to any gene: 3. The CDR3 has 12 amino acids. The CDR3 nucleotides are TGTGCCAGCAGCCGGGACAGATACGAGCAGTACTTC. Amino acid sequence: CASSRDRYEQYF. Drawing the rest from reference TRBV28 and TRBJ2-7, the complete variable domain is DVKVTQSSRYLVKRTGEKVFLECVQDMDHENMFWYRQDPGLGLRLIYFSYDVKMKEKGDIPEGYSVSREKKERFSLILESASTNQTSMYLCASSRDRYEQYFGPGTRLTVT.

Only a few counts were recorded for this clone. This CDR3 reads CASSLVRRETQYF. For the CDR3, the DNA is TGTGCCAGCAGCTTAGTAAGGAGAGAGACCCAGTACTTC. The V gene is TRBV7-2, the J gene TRBJ2-5; D call uncertain. The V and J ends lost 1 base and 4 bases respectively, with 7 bases between them. Germline V gives CDR1 SGHTA, CDR2 FQGNSA. The CDR3 runs 13 residues.

The V and J genes are TRBV30 and TRBJ2-1, with D perhaps TRBD2 (7 bases). Germline V CDR1 and CDR2: GTSNPN, SVGIG (reference sequence). With 2 bases removed from V and 5 bases from J, the gap between germline ends came to 19 bases. The CDR3 consists of 16 residues. CDR3 residues: CAWSTWEGVSHNEQFF. In DNA form, the CDR3 reads TGTGCCTGGAGTACGTGGGAGGGGGTCTCTCACAATGAGCAGTTCTTC.

V and J are TRBV10-3 and TRBJ1-2; D remains unclear. Germline V lookup: CDR1 ENHRY, CDR2 SYGVKD. This CDR3 contains 14 residues. The V end was cut by 0 bases, the J end by 3 bases, with 8 bases between. The CDR3 bases are TGTGCCATCAGTGAGTCTGTACAGTACTATGGCTACACCTTC. Amino acid sequence: CAISESVQYYGYTF.

V usage is TRBV11-2 and J usage is TRBJ1-5; TRBD1 matches at 7 bases. V lost 2 bases, J lost 6 bases, and 4 bases stayed unmatched. This CDR3 has 14 amino acids. Germline CDR1 is SGHAT and CDR2 is FQNNGV. The CDR3 is CASSLHRGGQPQHF. Written as DNA, the CDR3 is TGTGCCAGCAGCTTACACAGGGGTGGTCAGCCCCAGCATTTT. Drawing the rest from reference TRBV11-2 and TRBJ1-5, the complete variable domain is EAGVAQSPRYKIIEKRQSVAFWCNPISGHATLYWYQQILGQGPKLLIQFQNNGVVDDSQLPKDRFSAERLKGVDSTLKIQPAKLEDSAVYLCASSLHRGGQPQHFGDGTRLSIL.

V and J are TRBV10-2 and TRBJ2-5, with TRBD1 identical over 7 bases. The V segment lost 2 bases and the J segment 4 bases; nucleotides outside the gene matches: 7. The germline CDR1 and CDR2 sequences are WSHSY and SAAADI. The CDR3 totals 15 residues. The chain's CDR3 is CASSEATGYIETQYF. CDR3 in DNA: TGCGCCAGCAGTGAGGCGACAGGGTATATAGAGACCCAGTACTTC.